The 28 T cell receptor beta chains below were found in one sample sequenced in a study of blood T cell repertoires in COVID-19. Clones were sequenced by immunoSEQ multiplex PCR, and TCRdb holds only the in-frame ones, with some missing. The data hold nearly 350,000 clones, with 65% to 85% observed a single time. The sample consisted of peripheral blood. These TCRs come from a man aged 30 to 45 with active or convalescent COVID-19.

The chain is built from TRBV5-4 and TRBJ1-6; 10 positions match TRBD1. Germline assignment: CDR1 SGHNT and CDR2 YYREEE (reference sequence). The V gene end was trimmed by 4 bases and the J gene end by 9 bases; junction bases not matched to a gene: 7. CDR3 length: 15 amino acids. The CDR3 here is CASSKGQGWTSPLHF. The DNA of the CDR3 is TGTGCCAGCAGCAAGGGACAGGGGTGGACTTCACCCCTCCACTTT.

J is TRBJ2-7 and V is TRBV6-1; D unclear. The CDR3 extends over 12 amino acids. Germline V CDR1 and CDR2: MNHNS, SASEGT. V was shortened by 3 bases and J by 2 bases, with 5 bases between the two germline ends. CDR3 amino acids: CASSDGTYEQYF. The CDR3 nucleotides are TGTGCCAGCAGTGACGGTACCTACGAGCAGTACTTC.

This chain connects TRBV6-2 or TRBV6-3 to TRBJ2-3; a weak D match, TRBD2 (6 bases). The CDR3 covers 16 residues. Trimming shortened V by 5 bases and J by 2 bases, and 17 bases separated the two germline ends. Germline assignment: CDR1 MNHEY and CDR2 SVGEGT. The CDR3 here is CASSTGLRRNTDTQYF. The DNA for the CDR3 is TGTGCCAGCAGTACGGGACTTCGCCGTAACACAGATACGCAGTATTTT.

This clone was observed once. The CDR3 DNA reads as TGTGCCAGCAGTCCCAGGACTAGCGGGAGGGGCGAGCAGTACTTC. This gives the protein CASSPRTSGRGEQYF. This chain connects TRBV27 to TRBJ2-7, with 15 bases lining up with TRBD2. Looked up from germline, CDR1 is MNHEY and CDR2 is SMNVEV (reference sequence). The CDR3 runs to 15 residues. The V gene end was trimmed by 5 bases and the J gene end by 6 bases; junction bases not matched to a gene: 5.

The rearrangement links TRBV6-5 to TRBJ2-7; 11 bases fit TRBD2. The CDR3 runs to 14 residues. Germline V lookup: CDR1 MNHEY, CDR2 SVGAGI. V shed 6 bases, J shed 3 bases, and the junction held 4 bases outside the gene matches. CDR3 bases: TGTGCCAGCAGCCGCGGGACTAGCGGCTACGAGCAGTACTTC. Translating it yields CASSRGTSGYEQYF.

The chain joins TRBV5-1 to TRBJ1-1; no clear D. V was shortened by 0 bases and J by 1 base, with 7 bases between the two germline ends. The CDR3 spans 14 residues. The germline V gene has CDR1 SGHRS and CDR2 YFSETQ. This CDR3 is CASSLVAENTEAFF. In DNA, the CDR3 is TGCGCCAGCAGCTTGGTGGCAGAGAACACTGAAGCTTTCTTT.

The V call is TRBV2, the J call TRBJ2-1; D is possibly TRBD2 (5 bases). Germline lookup yields CDR1 SNHLY and CDR2 FYNNEI. There are 13 residues in the CDR3. The V end was cut by 6 bases, the J end by 7 bases, with 13 bases between. The CDR3 coding sequence is TGTGCCAGCAGAGGGTTCGGGAAAAATGAGCAGTTCTTC. Its protein product is CASRGFGKNEQFF. Based on the CDR3 plus reference TRBV2 and TRBJ2-1, the full variable domain is EPEVTQTPSHQVTQMGQEVILRCVPISNHLYFYWYRQILGQKVEFLVSFYNNEISEKSEIFDDQFSVERPDGSNFTLKIRSTKLEDSAMYFCASRGFGKNEQFFGPGTRLTVL.

V gene TRBV5-1 combines with J gene TRBJ1-4; no clear D. The length of the CDR3 is 14 residues. With 5 bases removed from V and 0 bases from J, the gap between germline ends came to 8 bases. Germline V gene lookup returns CDR1 SGHRS and CDR2 YFSETQ. In DNA, the CDR3 is TGCGCCAGCAGTTACAGCACAACTAATGAAAAACTGTTTTTT. Amino acid sequence: CASSYSTTNEKLFF.

This chain uses TRBV7-9 with TRBJ1-4; tentatively, D is TRBD1 (5 bases). The V gene's germline CDR1 is SEHNR and CDR2 FQNEAQ (reference sequence). This CDR3 has 13 amino acids. The V end was cut by 2 bases, the J end by 8 bases, with 9 bases between. CDR3 protein: CASSLPGPEKLFF. The CDR3, as DNA: TGTGCCAGCAGCTTACCAGGGCCCGAAAAACTGTTTTTT.

The chain combines TRBV19 with TRBJ1-2; D uncertain. Germline V gives CDR1 LNHDA, CDR2 SQIVND (reference sequence). Trimming took off 8 bases at V and 4 bases at J, with 17 bases between the two ends. This CDR3 region has 14 residues. The CDR3 nucleotides read TGTGCCAGTCTTCCTAGTGGCGCGTTCTATGGCTACACCTTC. This sequence encodes CASLPSGAFYGYTF.

The chain employs TRBV19 and TRBJ2-7; 9 bases fit TRBD2. The CDR3 runs 15 residues. CDR1 and CDR2 from the germline V gene are LNHDA and SQIVND (reference sequence). V trimming: 1 base; J trimming: 4 bases; junction bases outside the gene matches: 5. CDR3 sequence: CASSIGNSGRYEQYF. The CDR3 DNA follows: TGTGCCAGTAGTATAGGAAATAGCGGGAGATACGAGCAGTACTTC.

The rearrangement joins TRBV5-1 to TRBJ2-4, with 8 nucleotides matching TRBD1. The CDR3 consists of 15 residues. V lost 4 bases and J lost 7; bases outside the gene matches: 10. CDR1 is SGHRS and CDR2 is YFSETQ in the germline V gene. CDR3 sequence reads: CASSPGQGRSNIQYF. The CDR3 DNA reads TGCGCCAGCAGCCCTGGACAGGGAAGAAGTAACATTCAGTACTTC.

This clone was found a few times. The chain links TRBV28 to TRBJ2-1; 11 nucleotides align to TRBD2. V lost 8 bases and J lost 8; bases outside the gene matches: 8. The CDR3 consists of 14 residues. The germline V gene encodes CDR1 MDHEN and CDR2 SYDVKM. CDR3 nucleotide sequence: TGTGCCAGCCGAGAAGGGACTAGCGGTGATGAGCAGTTCTTC. Encoded protein: CASREGTSGDEQFF.

The J gene is TRBJ2-1, the V gene TRBV7-3; 10 bases align to TRBD1. The germline CDR1 and CDR2 sequences are SGHTA and FQGTGA. V shed 4 bases and J 8 bases; nucleotides not matched to a gene: 11. The CDR3 is 16 residues long. CDR3 region: CASSSLGGQGRYEQFF. CDR3 coding DNA: TGTGCCAGCAGCTCCTTAGGGGGACAGGGGCGCTATGAGCAGTTCTTC.

V gene TRBV3-1 (or the pseudogene TRBV3-2) combines with J gene TRBJ1-5, with no clear D. The CDR3 length is 13 residues. CDR1 LGHDT and CDR2 YNNKEL come from the germline V gene (reference sequence). V was clipped by 4 bases and J by 7 bases, with 11 bases between them. CDR3 region: CASSPMAGQPQHF. CDR3 bases: TGTGCCAGCAGCCCTATGGCGGGGCAGCCCCAGCATTTT.

The V and J genes are TRBV4-2 and TRBJ2-1, with 8 bases lining up with TRBD1. The V gene end was trimmed by 0 bases and the J gene end by 3 bases; junction bases not matched to a gene: 4. This CDR3 contains 16 residues. Germline V gene lookup returns CDR1 LGHNA and CDR2 YNFKEQ. CDR3 protein: CASSQDRDRFYNEQFF. CDR3 DNA: TGTGCCAGCAGCCAAGATAGGGACAGGTTCTACAATGAGCAGTTCTTC.

The gene calls are TRBV18 and TRBJ2-4; D might be TRBD1 (6 bases). V lost 2 bases to trimming and J lost 0 bases, with 11 bases between them. CDR3 length: 16 amino acids. Germline-derived CDR1 and CDR2 are KGHSH and LQKENI. CDR3 sequence reads: CASSPGRGQAKNIQYF. CDR3 coding DNA: TGTGCCAGCTCACCAGGCAGGGGTCAAGCCAAAAACATTCAGTACTTC.

V gene TRBV7-2 combines with J gene TRBJ1-2; 11 bases are a match to TRBD1. V shed 4 bases and J 7 bases; nucleotides not matched to a gene: 8. Germline CDR1 reads SGHTA; CDR2 reads FQGNSA. The CDR3 loop spans 15 amino acids. The chain's CDR3 is CASSSYGQGAFGYTF. The CDR3 nucleotides are TGTGCCAGCAGCTCCTATGGACAGGGGGCGTTTGGCTACACCTTC.

The genes are TRBV6-5 and TRBJ1-1, with 7 bases identical to TRBD1. Germline trimming cut 5 bases from V and 1 base from J; bases unmatched to any gene: 4. This CDR3 comprises 14 residues. CDR1 and CDR2 (germline): MNHEY, SVGAGI. The CDR3 coding sequence is TGTGCCAGCAGTCTGTGGACAGGGAACACTGAAGCTTTCTTT. As protein: CASSLWTGNTEAFF.

This chain uses TRBV7-2 with TRBJ1-1; 7 bases line up with TRBD1. The CDR3 spans 15 residues. J was trimmed by 2 bases and V by 3 bases; bases with no gene match: 6. CDR1 and CDR2 (germline): SGHTA, FQGNSA. CDR3 DNA sequence: TGTGCCAGCAGCTTGAGACAGGGAGATAACACTGAAGCTTTCTTT. Its translation: CASSLRQGDNTEAFF.

V usage is TRBV7-8 and J usage is TRBJ2-7, with D unclear. With 5 bases removed from V and 3 bases from J, the gap between germline ends came to 5 bases. The CDR3 consists of 11 residues. Per the germline V gene, CDR1 is SGHVS and CDR2 is FQNEAQ. CDR3 nucleotide sequence: TGTGCCAGCAGCCCCGGCTACGAGCAGTACTTC. Its translation is CASSPGYEQYF. Supplemented by reference TRBV7-8 and TRBJ2-7, the full variable domain reads GAGVSQSPRYKVAKRGQDVALRCDPISGHVSLFWYQQALGQGPEFLTYFQNEAQLDKSGLPSDRFFAERPEGSVSTLKIQRTQQEDSAVYLCASSPGYEQYFGPGTRLTVT.

This clone was seen a handful of times. This chain joins TRBV15 and TRBJ1-4; possible D gene TRBD1, 5 bases. Between the trimmed V and J ends, which lost 5 bases and 3 bases, there was a span of 13 bases. Germline CDR1 reads LNHNV; CDR2 reads YYDKDF (reference sequence). The CDR3 runs to 15 residues. CDR3 DNA sequence: TGTGCCACCAGCCGGGGGGGTTGGGCTAATGAAAAACTGTTTTTT. It yields the protein CATSRGGWANEKLFF.

The rearrangement links TRBV6-1 to TRBJ1-1, with 12 bases fitting TRBD1. Trimming cost V 2 bases and J 9 bases; bases outside gene matches: 7. Germline V gene data show CDR1 as MNHNS and CDR2 as SASEGT. This CDR3 is built from 15 residues. The CDR3 here is CASSEYDRDRGQAFF. In DNA form, the CDR3 reads TGTGCCAGCAGTGAATACGATCGGGACAGGGGGCAAGCTTTCTTT.

The gene calls are TRBV7-3 and TRBJ2-3; D is unresolved. CDR3 length: 14 amino acids. CDR1 and CDR2 from the germline V gene are SGHTA and FQGTGA. V lost 6 bases to trimming and J lost 0 bases, with 10 bases between them. DNA for the CDR3: TGTGCCAGCAGTCCATACGGGAGCACAGATACGCAGTATTTT. Its protein product is CASSPYGSTDTQYF.

The rearrangement uses TRBV28 and TRBJ2-1; TRBD2 matches 7 bases. CDR3 size: 17 residues. Trimming cost V 5 bases and J 7 bases; bases outside gene matches: 17. Germline loops: CDR1 MDHEN, CDR2 SYDVKM. CDR3 region: CASSPPPRDYLRNEQFF. CDR3 nucleotides: TGTGCCAGCAGTCCGCCCCCCCGGGACTACTTAAGGAATGAGCAGTTCTTC.

This rearrangement joins TRBV11-3 to TRBJ1-1, with D possibly TRBD1 on 5 matching bases. V dropped 4 bases and J dropped 2 bases, with 20 bases sitting between them. CDR1 and CDR2 from the germline V gene are SGHNT and YENEEA. CDR3 length: 17 amino acids. CDR3 coding DNA: TGTGCCAGCAGCTACGGTCCCATTTTGACAGCTAACACTGAAGCTTTCTTT. It codes for CASSYGPILTANTEAFF.

The chain joins TRBV5-1 to TRBJ1-1, with TRBD1 matching 11 bases. Per germline, CDR1 SGHRS and CDR2 YFSETQ. This CDR3 comprises 16 residues. Unmatched junction bases numbered 6, after V lost 0 bases and J lost 5 bases. CDR3 region: CASSLARTGGRTEAFF. The CDR3 DNA reads TGCGCCAGCAGCTTGGCCCGGACAGGGGGCAGGACTGAAGCTTTCTTT.

This sequence joins TRBV14 and TRBJ1-2; D is ambiguous. V was clipped by 8 bases and J by 3 bases, with 13 bases between them. The CDR3 runs to 13 residues. Germline CDR1 and CDR2: SGHDN and FVKESK. In DNA form, the CDR3 reads TGTGCCAGCCCTCTACGAAGCGACTATGGCTACACCTTC. This codes for CASPLRSDYGYTF.